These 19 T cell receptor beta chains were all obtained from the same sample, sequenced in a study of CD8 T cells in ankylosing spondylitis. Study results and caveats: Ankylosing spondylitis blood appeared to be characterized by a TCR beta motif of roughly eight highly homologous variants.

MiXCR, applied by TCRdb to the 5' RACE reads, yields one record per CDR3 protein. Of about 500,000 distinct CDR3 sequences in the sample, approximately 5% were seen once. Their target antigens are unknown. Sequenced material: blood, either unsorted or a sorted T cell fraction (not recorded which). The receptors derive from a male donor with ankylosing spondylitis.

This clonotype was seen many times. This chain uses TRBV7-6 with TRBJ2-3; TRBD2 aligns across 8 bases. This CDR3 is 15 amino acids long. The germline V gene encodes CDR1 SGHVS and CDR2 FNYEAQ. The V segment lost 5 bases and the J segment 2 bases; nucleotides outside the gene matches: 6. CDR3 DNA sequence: TGTGCCAGCAGCCGGACTAGCACATACACAGATACGCAGTATTTT. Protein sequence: CASSRTSTYTDTQYF.

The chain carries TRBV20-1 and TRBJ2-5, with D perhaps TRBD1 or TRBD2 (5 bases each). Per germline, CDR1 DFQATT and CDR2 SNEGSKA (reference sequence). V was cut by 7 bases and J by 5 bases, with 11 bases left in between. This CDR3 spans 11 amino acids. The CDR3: CSGGPGETQYF. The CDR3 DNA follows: TGCAGTGGGGGACCCGGGGAGACCCAGTACTTC.

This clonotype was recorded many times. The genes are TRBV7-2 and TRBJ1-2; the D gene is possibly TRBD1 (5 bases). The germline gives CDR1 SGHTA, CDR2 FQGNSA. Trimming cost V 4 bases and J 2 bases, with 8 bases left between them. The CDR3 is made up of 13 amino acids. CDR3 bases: TGTGCCAGCAGCTCGGACAAGAACTATGGCTACACCTTC. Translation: CASSSDKNYGYTF.

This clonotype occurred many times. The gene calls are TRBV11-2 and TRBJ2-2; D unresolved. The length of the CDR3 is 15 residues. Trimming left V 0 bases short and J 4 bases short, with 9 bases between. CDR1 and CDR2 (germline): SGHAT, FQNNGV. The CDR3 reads CASSLDSESTGELFF. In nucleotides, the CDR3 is TGTGCCAGCAGCTTAGATTCGGAGTCCACCGGGGAGCTGTTTTTT.

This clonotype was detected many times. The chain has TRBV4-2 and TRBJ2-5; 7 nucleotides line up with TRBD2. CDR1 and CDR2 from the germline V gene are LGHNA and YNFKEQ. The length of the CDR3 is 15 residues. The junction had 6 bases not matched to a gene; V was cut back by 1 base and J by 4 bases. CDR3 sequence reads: CASSQVSGGRETQYF. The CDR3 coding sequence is TGTGCCAGCAGCCAAGTGTCCGGGGGGAGAGAGACCCAGTACTTC.

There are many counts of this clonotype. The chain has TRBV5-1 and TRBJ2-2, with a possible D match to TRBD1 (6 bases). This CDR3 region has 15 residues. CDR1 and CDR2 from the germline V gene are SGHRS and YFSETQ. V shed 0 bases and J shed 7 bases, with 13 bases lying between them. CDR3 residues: CASSLASGENGELFF. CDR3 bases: TGCGCCAGCAGCTTGGCCTCAGGGGAGAACGGGGAGCTGTTTTTT. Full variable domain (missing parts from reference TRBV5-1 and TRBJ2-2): KAGVTQTPRYLIKTRGQQVTLSCSPISGHRSVSWYQQTPGQGLQFLFEYFSETQRNKGNFPGRFSGRQFSNSRSEMNVSTLELGDSALYLCASSLASGENGELFFGEGSRLTVL.

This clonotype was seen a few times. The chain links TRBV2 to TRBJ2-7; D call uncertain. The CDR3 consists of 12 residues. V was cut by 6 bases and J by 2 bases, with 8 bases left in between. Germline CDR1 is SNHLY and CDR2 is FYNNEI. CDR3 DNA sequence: TGTGCCAGCAGGTTCGCAGCCTACGAGCAGTACTTC. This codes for CASRFAAYEQYF.

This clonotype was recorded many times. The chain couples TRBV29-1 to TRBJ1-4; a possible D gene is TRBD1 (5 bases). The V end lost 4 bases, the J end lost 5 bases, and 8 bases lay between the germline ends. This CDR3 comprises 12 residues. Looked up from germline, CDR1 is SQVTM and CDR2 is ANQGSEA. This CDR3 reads CSVGAGNEKLFF. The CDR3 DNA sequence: TGCAGCGTTGGGGCAGGGAATGAAAAACTGTTTTTT.

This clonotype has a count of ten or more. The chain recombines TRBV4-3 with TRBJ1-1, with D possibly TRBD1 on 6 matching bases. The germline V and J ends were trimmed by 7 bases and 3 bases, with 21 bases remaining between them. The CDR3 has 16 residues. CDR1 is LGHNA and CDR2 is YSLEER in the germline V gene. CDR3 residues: CASTLGGRGTYTEAFF. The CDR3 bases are TGCGCCAGCACCCTGGGAGGGAGGGGGACATACACTGAAGCTTTCTTT.

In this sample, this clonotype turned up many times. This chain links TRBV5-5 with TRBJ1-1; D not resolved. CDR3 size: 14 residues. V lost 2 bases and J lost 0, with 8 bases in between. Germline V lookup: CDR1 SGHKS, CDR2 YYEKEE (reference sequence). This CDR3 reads CASSLDWVNTEAFF. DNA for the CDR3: TGTGCCAGCAGCTTAGACTGGGTGAACACTGAAGCTTTCTTT.

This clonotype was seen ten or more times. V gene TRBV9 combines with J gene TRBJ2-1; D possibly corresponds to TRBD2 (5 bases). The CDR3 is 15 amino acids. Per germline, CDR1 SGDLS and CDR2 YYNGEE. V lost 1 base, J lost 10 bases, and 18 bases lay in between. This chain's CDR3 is CASSVIASPLGEQFF. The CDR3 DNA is TGTGCCAGCAGCGTAATAGCGTCACCCCTGGGGGAGCAGTTCTTC.

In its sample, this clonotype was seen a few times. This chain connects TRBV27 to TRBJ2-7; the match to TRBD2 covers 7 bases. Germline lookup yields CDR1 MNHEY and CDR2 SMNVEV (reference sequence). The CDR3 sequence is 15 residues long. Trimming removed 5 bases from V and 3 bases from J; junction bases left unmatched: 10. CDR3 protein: CASSPRGVAGYEQYF. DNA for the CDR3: TGTGCCAGCAGTCCCCGAGGGGTAGCGGGCTACGAGCAGTACTTC.

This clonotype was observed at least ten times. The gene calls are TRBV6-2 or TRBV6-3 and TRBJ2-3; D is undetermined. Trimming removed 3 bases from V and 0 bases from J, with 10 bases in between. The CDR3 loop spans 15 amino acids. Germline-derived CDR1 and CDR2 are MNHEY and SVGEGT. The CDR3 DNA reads TGTGCCAGCAGTTATTTGCGTGATAGCACAGATACGCAGTATTTT. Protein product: CASSYLRDSTDTQYF.

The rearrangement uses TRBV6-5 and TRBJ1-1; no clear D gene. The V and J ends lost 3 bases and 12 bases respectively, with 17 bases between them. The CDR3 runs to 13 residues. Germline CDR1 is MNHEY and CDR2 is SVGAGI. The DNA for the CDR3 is TGTGCCAGCAGTTATTGGAGGGAGGAGAGGACTTTCTTT. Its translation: CASSYWREERTFF.

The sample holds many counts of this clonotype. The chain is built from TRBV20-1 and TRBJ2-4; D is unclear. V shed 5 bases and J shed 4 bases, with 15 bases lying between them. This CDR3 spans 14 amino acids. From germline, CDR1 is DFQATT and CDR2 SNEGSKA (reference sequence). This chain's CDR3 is CSAPNAESKNIQYF. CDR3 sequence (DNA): TGCAGTGCTCCCAACGCCGAGTCAAAAAACATTCAGTACTTC.

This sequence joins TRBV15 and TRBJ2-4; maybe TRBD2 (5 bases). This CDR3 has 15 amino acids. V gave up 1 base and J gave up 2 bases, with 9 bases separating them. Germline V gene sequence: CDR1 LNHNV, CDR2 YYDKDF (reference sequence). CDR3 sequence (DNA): TGTGCCACCAGCAGAGGAGCCGGGACCAAAAACATTCAGTACTTC. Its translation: CATSRGAGTKNIQYF.

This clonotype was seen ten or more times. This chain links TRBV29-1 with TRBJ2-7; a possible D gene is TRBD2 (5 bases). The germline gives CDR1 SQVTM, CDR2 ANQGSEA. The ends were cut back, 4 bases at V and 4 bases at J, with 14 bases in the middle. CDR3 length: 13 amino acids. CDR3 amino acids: CSVAPSLLYEQYF. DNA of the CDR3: TGCAGCGTTGCGCCTAGCCTGTTGTACGAGCAGTACTTC.

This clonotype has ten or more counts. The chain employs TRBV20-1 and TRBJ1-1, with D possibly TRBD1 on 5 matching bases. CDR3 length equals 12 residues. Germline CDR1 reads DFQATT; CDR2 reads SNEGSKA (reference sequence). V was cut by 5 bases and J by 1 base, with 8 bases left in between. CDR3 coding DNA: TGCAGTGCTGCAGACAGGAACACTGAAGCTTTCTTT. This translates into CSAADRNTEAFF.

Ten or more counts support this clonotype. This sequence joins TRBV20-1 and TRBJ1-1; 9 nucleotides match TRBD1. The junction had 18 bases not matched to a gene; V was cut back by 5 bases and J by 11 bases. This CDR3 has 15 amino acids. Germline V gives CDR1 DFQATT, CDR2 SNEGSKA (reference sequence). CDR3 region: CSAYRPGQGPLRAFF. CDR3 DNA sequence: TGCAGTGCTTACCGGCCGGGACAGGGCCCTCTGAGGGCTTTCTTT.